These 11 T cell receptor beta chains came from one sample sequenced in a study of blood T cell repertoires in COVID-19. Some clones are missing from TCRdb's copy, which holds only in-frame ones; the method was immunoSEQ multiplex PCR. Counted here are 210,000 or so clones, around 80% occurring once; the ten biggest clones make up around 7.4%. The sequenced material came from PBMCs or T cells enriched from blood (not recorded which). The receptors stem from a woman in her thirties or forties with acute COVID-19.

The chain couples TRBV4-2 to TRBJ1-5, with D perhaps matching TRBD1 (6 bases). The CDR3 loop spans 18 amino acids. Between the trimmed V and J ends, which lost 1 base and 1 base, there was a span of 17 bases. The germline CDR1 and CDR2 sequences are LGHNA and YNFKEQ. Written as DNA, the CDR3 is TGTGCCAGCAGCCAAGCGAAGGGGGGGGGAGTGAGCAATCAGCCCCAGCATTTT. This codes for CASSQAKGGGVSNQPQHF.

The chain recombines TRBV28 with TRBJ1-2; 7 bases agree with TRBD1. Looked up from germline, CDR1 is MDHEN and CDR2 is SYDVKM. V was pared by 5 bases and J by 5 bases, with 11 bases of the junction left unmatched. The CDR3 is made up of 15 amino acids. The CDR3 DNA reads TGTGCCAGCAGTCCCTCGGACAGGCGGGGTTATGGCTACACCTTC. As protein: CASSPSDRRGYGYTF.

This rearrangement joins TRBV5-4 to TRBJ2-7; tentatively, D is TRBD2 (5 bases). Germline V lookup: CDR1 SGHNT, CDR2 YYREEE (reference sequence). The V end was cut by 3 bases, the J end by 0 bases, with 7 bases between. The CDR3 consists of 13 residues. The CDR3 spells CASSSGVSYEQYF. As DNA, the CDR3 is TGTGCCAGCAGCTCCGGGGTCTCCTACGAGCAGTACTTC.

The gene calls are TRBV7-2 and TRBJ1-1; the D is unclear. CDR1 is SGHTA and CDR2 is FQGNSA in the germline V gene. The ends were cut back, 5 bases at V and 3 bases at J, with 13 bases in the middle. The length of the CDR3 is 14 residues. CDR3 amino acids: CASSISAEDTEAFF. DNA of the CDR3: TGTGCCAGCAGCATTAGTGCTGAGGACACTGAAGCTTTCTTT. The whole variable domain, filled in from reference TRBV7-2 and TRBJ1-1, reads GAGVSQSPSNKVTEKGKDVELRCDPISGHTALYWYRQSLGQGLEFLIYFQGNSAPDKSGLPSDRFSAERTGGSVSTLTIQRTQQEDSAVYLCASSISAEDTEAFFGQGTRLTVV.

The chain is built from TRBV11-3 and TRBJ2-1; 7 positions match TRBD1. In germline, CDR1 is SGHNT, CDR2 YENEEA. The CDR3 length is 16 residues. J lost 6 bases, V lost 5 bases, and 13 bases had no gene match. The CDR3 DNA is TGTGCCAGCAGCGAGACAGACAGGGCTTTCGGCAATGAGCAGTTCTTC. Its protein product is CASSETDRAFGNEQFF.

The chain links TRBV29-1 to TRBJ1-1; 9 bases map to TRBD1. The ends lost 6 bases at V and 0 bases at J; junction bases unmatched: 11. Germline assignment: CDR1 SQVTM and CDR2 ANQGSEA. This CDR3 has 16 amino acids. CDR3 region: CSVMTGGTMLNTEAFF. DNA of the CDR3: TGCAGCGTGATGACAGGGGGAACTATGCTGAACACTGAAGCTTTCTTT.

The rearrangement joins TRBV6-5 to TRBJ1-1; tentative D call: TRBD1 (5 bases). V lost 8 bases and J lost 4, with 20 bases in between. Germline V gene sequence: CDR1 MNHEY, CDR2 SVGAGI. The CDR3 extends over 15 amino acids. The CDR3 nucleotides read TGTGCCAGCGGAAACCGCAGGGTCCCCACCACTGAAGCTTTCTTT. Translation: CASGNRRVPTTEAFF.

This chain joins TRBV19 and TRBJ1-5, with D hard to call. Trimming removed 2 bases from V and 2 bases from J, with 7 bases in between. Germline CDR1 is LNHDA and CDR2 is SQIVND (reference sequence). There are 14 residues in the CDR3. The CDR3 loop reads CASSILLGNQPQHF. The CDR3 DNA follows: TGTGCCAGTAGTATACTCCTTGGCAATCAGCCCCAGCATTTT.

This clone was seen at least ten times. The rearrangement joins TRBV6-5 to TRBJ1-1; possibly TRBD1 for D (5 bases). The CDR3 has 14 residues. The germline V gene encodes CDR1 MNHEY and CDR2 SVGAGI. Trimming took off 6 bases at V and 4 bases at J, with 15 bases between the two ends. The CDR3 coding sequence is TGTGCCAGCAGGCCGCCAGGGATAAGCACTGAAGCTTTCTTT. Protein product: CASRPPGISTEAFF.

V usage is TRBV6-6 and J usage is TRBJ2-3; the D gene is possibly TRBD1 (6 bases). The CDR3 sequence is 16 residues long. Trimming pared 4 bases from V and 5 bases from J, leaving 19 bases between. Per the germline V gene, CDR1 is MNHNY and CDR2 is SVGAGI (reference sequence). CDR3 sequence: CASSSPTTGSIDTQYF. CDR3 nucleotide sequence: TGTGCCAGCAGTTCGCCAACTACAGGGTCGATAGATACGCAGTATTTT.

The rearrangement joins TRBV10-3 to TRBJ2-1; perhaps TRBD1 as D (6 bases). V lost 5 bases and J lost 0, with 14 bases in between. Per the germline V gene, CDR1 is ENHRY and CDR2 is SYGVKD. CDR3 length equals 16 residues. This chain's CDR3 is CAISKGHQSSYNEQFF. CDR3 DNA sequence: TGTGCCATCAGTAAGGGACACCAGAGCTCCTACAATGAGCAGTTCTTC.